Listed below are T cell receptor beta chains from one sample, sequenced in a study of T-cell memory formation after mild COVID-19. TCRdb used MiXCR to reprocess the 5' RACE reads, holding one entry per CDR3 protein. Among more than 450,000 distinct CDR3 sequences listed, 15% to 20% were seen once. The source material was PBMCs or a T cell subset sorted from them (not recorded which). The receptors here all came from an adult woman who had mild COVID-19 (a few samples of this study predate the infection). Cell type and time point are not known. Each CDR3 is given without its conserved first and last residue. The D gene is left open where the match is weak.

v_call: TRBV6-2/TRBV6-3
j_call: TRBJ2-1
d_call: NA
cdr3_aa: ASRPKGGNEQF

v_call: TRBV29-1
j_call: TRBJ2-7
d_call: NA
cdr3_aa: SVVRPAPTSEQY

v_call: TRBV29-1
j_call: TRBJ1-1
d_call: NA
cdr3_aa: SVDALSNTEAF

v_call: TRBV24-1
j_call: TRBJ2-2
d_call: NA
cdr3_aa: ATSDPRPGLNTGELF

v_call: TRBV5-1
j_call: TRBJ1-1
d_call: NA
cdr3_aa: ASSRGDRLNTEAF

v_call: TRBV9
j_call: TRBJ2-1
d_call: NA
cdr3_aa: ASSVADYNEQF

v_call: TRBV6-5
j_call: TRBJ2-4
d_call: NA
cdr3_aa: ASRRQRASEY

v_call: TRBV7-2
j_call: TRBJ2-1
d_call: TRBD2
cdr3_aa: ASSLVSGGHNEQF

v_call: TRBV9
j_call: TRBJ1-1
d_call: NA
cdr3_aa: ASTTGGGNTEAF

v_call: TRBV12-3/TRBV12-4
j_call: TRBJ2-3
d_call: NA
cdr3_aa: ASSPSGIGGDTQY

v_call: TRBV7-3
j_call: TRBJ2-3
d_call: NA
cdr3_aa: ASSPLRGISTDTQY

v_call: TRBV5-5
j_call: TRBJ1-4
d_call: TRBD1
cdr3_aa: ASSNRGNAKNEKLF

v_call: TRBV6-5
j_call: TRBJ2-6
d_call: TRBD2
cdr3_aa: ASSSQFLAGETPGANVLT

v_call: TRBV20-1
j_call: TRBJ1-1
d_call: NA
cdr3_aa: SARVERGWAEAF

v_call: TRBV6-4
j_call: TRBJ2-3
d_call: NA
cdr3_aa: ASSDPRTVRGQY

v_call: TRBV20-1
j_call: TRBJ1-5
d_call: NA
cdr3_aa: SARDVGRENQPQH

v_call: TRBV20-1
j_call: TRBJ1-1
d_call: TRBD1
cdr3_aa: SVPRGGRGTEAF

v_call: TRBV24-1
j_call: TRBJ1-2
d_call: TRBD1
cdr3_aa: ATSDPGQGADNYGYT

v_call: TRBV5-1
j_call: TRBJ2-3
d_call: NA
cdr3_aa: ASSGGTDPTDTQY

v_call: TRBV7-9
j_call: TRBJ2-7
d_call: TRBD1
cdr3_aa: ASSDRGHYEQY

v_call: TRBV2
j_call: TRBJ2-5
d_call: NA
cdr3_aa: ASSEGVKETQY

v_call: TRBV5-1
j_call: TRBJ2-2
d_call: TRBD2
cdr3_aa: ASSLRLAGAQNTGELF

v_call: TRBV7-6
j_call: TRBJ1-2
d_call: TRBD1
cdr3_aa: ASSYSGTANYGYT

v_call: TRBV6-6
j_call: TRBJ2-7
d_call: TRBD1
cdr3_aa: ASSYSNDRGEQY

v_call: TRBV9
j_call: TRBJ2-2
d_call: TRBD2
cdr3_aa: ASSVAGLAGGPDTGELF

v_call: TRBV29-1
j_call: TRBJ2-7
d_call: TRBD2
cdr3_aa: SAGGLAGRSSYEQY